This entry lists 18 T cell receptor beta chains sequenced from one sample in a study of T cell repertoires in cytomegalovirus infection. TCRdb recomputed calls from the reads with MiXCR, one row per CDR3 protein. The sample has over 200,000 distinct CDR3 sequences, approximately 14% seen once. Sequenced material: PBMCs. These receptors originate from a human donor in good health (CMV status not recorded). Some clones in this sample may be carry-over from other donors' samples.

This clonotype has more than one count but fewer than ten. The rearrangement uses TRBV19 and TRBJ2-5, with D perhaps TRBD2 (6 bases). Per germline, CDR1 LNHDA and CDR2 SQIVND (reference sequence). V was cut by 4 bases and J by 4 bases, with 22 bases left in between. The CDR3 loop spans 17 amino acids. CDR3 in amino acids: CASSTRVRTGERETQYF. CDR3 DNA: TGTGCCAGTAGTACAAGGGTAAGGACGGGAGAGCGAGAGACCCAGTACTTC.

The chain couples TRBV19 to TRBJ2-1; 8 nucleotides line up with TRBD2. V lost 3 bases, J lost 6 bases, and 7 bases stayed unmatched. The CDR3 contains 15 residues. CDR1 is LNHDA, CDR2 SQIVND, per germline (reference sequence). The CDR3 spells CASSIGLAPPNEQFF. CDR3 DNA: TGTGCCAGTAGTATCGGACTAGCTCCTCCCAATGAGCAGTTCTTC.

This clonotype has only a few counts. The chain is built from TRBV7-6 and TRBJ2-7; no firm D call. The ends were cut back, 1 base at V and 2 bases at J, with 6 bases in the middle. The germline V gene has CDR1 SGHVS and CDR2 FNYEAQ. The CDR3 sequence is 13 residues long. The CDR3 loop reads CASSLETPYEQYF. CDR3 bases: TGTGCCAGCAGCTTAGAGACTCCCTACGAGCAGTACTTC. The full variable domain, in which reference TRBV7-6 and TRBJ2-7 provide the parts outside the CDR3, is GAGVSQSPRYKVTKRGQDVALRCDPISGHVSLYWYRQALGQGPEFLTYFNYEAQQDKSGLPNDRFSAERPEGSISTLTIQRTEQRDSAMYRCASSLETPYEQYFGPGTRLTVT.

Concerning this clonotype itself: This sequence may be a read error, since a much larger clone differs from it by one base. This CDR3 is missing its conserved last phenylalanine or tryptophan, likely due to a read error. The genes are TRBV29-1 and TRBJ1-1, with D unclear. CDR1 SQVTM and CDR2 ANQGSEA come from the germline V gene. The length of the CDR3 is 13 residues. The germline V and J ends were trimmed by 0 bases and 4 bases, with 9 bases remaining between them. CDR3 in amino acids: CSVEDRRGTEAFL. The CDR3 DNA reads TGCAGCGTTGAAGATCGGCGGGGCACTGAAGCTTTCCTT.

This clonotype has just a few counts. This chain links TRBV28 with TRBJ2-7; TRBD1 agrees at 8 bases. Trimming removed 10 bases from V and 3 bases from J; junction bases left unmatched: 5. The germline CDR1 and CDR2 sequences are MDHEN and SYDVKM. This CDR3 has 12 residues. Written as DNA, the CDR3 is TGTGCCACCTTTACAGGGGGCTACGAGCAGTACTTC. This sequence encodes CATFTGGYEQYF.

This clonotype has at least ten counts. The CDR3 coding sequence is TGTGCCAGCAGCTTAGCGCGTACCGTGACAAGTTCACCCCTCCACTTT. It encodes CASSLARTVTSSPLHF. The rearrangement uses TRBV7-2 and TRBJ1-6, with D uncertain. Per germline, CDR1 SGHTA and CDR2 FQGNSA. Between the trimmed V and J ends, which lost 0 bases and 9 bases, there was a span of 15 bases. The CDR3 is made up of 16 amino acids.

This clonotype was recorded many times. J is TRBJ1-1 and V is TRBV7-2, with D uncertain. Trimming removed 5 bases at V and 7 bases at J, with 17 bases between. This CDR3 has 14 residues. Per germline, CDR1 SGHTA and CDR2 FQGNSA. The CDR3 loop is CASSRAGPHNEAFF. The DNA for the CDR3 is TGTGCCAGCAGCCGAGCCGGGCCACATAATGAAGCTTTCTTT.

Worth noting for this clonotype: This clone may be a read error of a much larger clone one base away. This chain links TRBV6-1 with TRBJ1-1; perhaps TRBD1 as D (5 bases). This CDR3 is built from 15 residues. Looked up from germline, CDR1 is MNHNS and CDR2 is SASEGT. The CDR3: CASSEMGPMNTDAFF. CDR3 coding DNA: TGTGCCAGCAGTGAAATGGGGCCAATGAACACTGACGCTTTCTTT.

Many counts were recorded for this clonotype. V gene TRBV7-2 combines with J gene TRBJ1-1, with D tentatively TRBD1 (6 bases). The ends were cut back, 4 bases at V and 4 bases at J, with 10 bases in the middle. This CDR3 region has 13 residues. CDR1 and CDR2 (germline): SGHTA, FQGNSA. The CDR3, as DNA: TGTGCCAGCAGCTCACAGGGTCGCACTGAAGCTTTCTTT. It yields the protein CASSSQGRTEAFF.

The J gene is TRBJ2-3, the V gene TRBV20-1, with 8 bases lining up with TRBD2. The CDR3 totals 15 residues. Germline assignment: CDR1 DFQATT and CDR2 SNEGSKA (reference sequence). The V gene end was trimmed by 2 bases and the J gene end by 5 bases; junction bases not matched to a gene: 9. CDR3 in amino acids: CSARRLANIGDTQYF. CDR3 DNA sequence: TGCAGTGCTAGAAGACTAGCGAACATAGGAGATACGCAGTATTTT.

Concerning this clonotype itself: In this CDR3 the conserved last residue, phenylalanine or tryptophan, is missing, so a read error is likely. The V gene is TRBV20-1, the J gene TRBJ1-2, with D possibly being TRBD1 (5 bases). The ends were cut back, 1 base at V and 8 bases at J, with 11 bases in the middle. The CDR3 has 12 amino acids. The germline gives CDR1 DFQATT, CDR2 SNEGSKA (reference sequence). CDR3: CSARGGGLGYTL. CDR3 in DNA: TGCAGTGCTAGAGGCGGGGGTCTAGGCTACACCCTC.

At least ten counts were recorded for this clonotype. The chain couples TRBV19 to TRBJ2-4; 14 nucleotides agree with TRBD2. Germline values: CDR1 LNHDA, CDR2 SQIVND (reference sequence). CDR3 length: 18 amino acids. The V and J ends lost 5 bases and 3 bases, in that order; junction bases with no gene match: 9. CDR3 sequence (DNA): TGTGCCAGTAGTCTGCGACTAGCGGGAGGGCCTGACAAAAACATTCAGTACTTC. Translation gives CASSLRLAGGPDKNIQYF.

With respect to this clonotype: Because it lacks the conserved phenylalanine or tryptophan at the end, this CDR3 is likely a read error. The DNA is omitted, as the CDR3 cannot be located on it reliably, and the CDR3 follows TCRdb's listing. The V gene is TRBV25-1, the J gene TRBJ2-1; the table's D call, TRBD2, has no DNA check behind it. The germline CDR1 and CDR2 sequences are MGHDK and SYGVNS. Inclusive of both ends, the CDR3 amounts to 10 amino acids. The CDR3 spells CASMRGDEWS.

Many counts were recorded for this clonotype. The V gene is TRBV7-3, the J gene TRBJ2-1; 7 bases align to TRBD2. The CDR3 length is 15 residues. The J segment lost 4 bases and the V segment lost 5 bases, leaving 8 bases of the junction unmatched. Germline V gene data show CDR1 as SGHTA and CDR2 as FQGTGA. The chain's CDR3 is CASSLLTSEYNEQFF. The DNA for the CDR3 is TGTGCCAGCAGCCTCCTAACTAGCGAATACAATGAGCAGTTCTTC. The full variable domain, with the rest looked up from reference TRBV7-3 and TRBJ2-1, is GAGVSQTPSNKVTEKGKYVELRCDPISGHTALYWYRQSLGQGPEFLIYFQGTGAADDSGLPNDRFFAVRPEGSVSTLKIQRTERGDSAVYLCASSLLTSEYNEQFFGPGTRLTVL.

This clonotype was counted at least ten times. The chain uses TRBV7-6 and TRBJ2-4; no clear D. V was trimmed by 1 base and J by 5 bases, leaving 6 bases between them. This CDR3 region has 13 residues. CDR1 is SGHVS and CDR2 is FNYEAQ in the germline V gene. CDR3 coding DNA: TGTGCCAGCAGCTTAGAAGCAGAAAACATTCAGTACTTC. Encoded protein: CASSLEAENIQYF.

This chain joins TRBV7-9 and TRBJ2-2, with no clear D. V shed 0 bases and J shed 7 bases, with 6 bases lying between them. Germline V gives CDR1 SEHNR, CDR2 FQNEAQ (reference sequence). This CDR3 region has 13 residues. The CDR3 nucleotides are TGTGCCAGCAGCTTAGCACATGTCGGGGAGCTGTTTTTT. Protein sequence: CASSLAHVGELFF.

This clonotype has just a few counts. This rearrangement joins TRBV2 to TRBJ2-2; D remains unclear. Per germline, CDR1 SNHLY and CDR2 FYNNEI. V was trimmed by 2 bases and J by 0 bases, leaving 7 bases between them. The CDR3 runs to 15 residues. The CDR3 region has the DNA TGTGCCAGCAGTGAAATAACAGCGAACACCGGGGAGCTGTTTTTT. Translation: CASSEITANTGELFF.

This clonotype was observed many times. The V and J genes are TRBV6-1 and TRBJ2-2, with 7 bases fitting TRBD1. The V gene end was trimmed by 6 bases and the J gene end by 6 bases; junction bases not matched to a gene: 13. The germline CDR1 and CDR2 sequences are MNHNS and SASEGT. The CDR3 contains 16 residues. CDR3 nucleotides: TGTGCCAGCAGACACCGCGGACAGGACCAAGCCGGGGAGCTGTTTTTT. This encodes CASRHRGQDQAGELFF.